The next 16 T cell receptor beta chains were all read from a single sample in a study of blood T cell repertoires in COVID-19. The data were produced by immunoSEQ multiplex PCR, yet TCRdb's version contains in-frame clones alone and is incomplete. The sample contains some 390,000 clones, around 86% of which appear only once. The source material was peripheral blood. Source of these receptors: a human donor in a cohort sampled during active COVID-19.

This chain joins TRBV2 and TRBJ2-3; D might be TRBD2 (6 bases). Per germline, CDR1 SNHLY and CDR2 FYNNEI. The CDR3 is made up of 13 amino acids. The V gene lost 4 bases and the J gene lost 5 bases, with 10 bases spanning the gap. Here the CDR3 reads CASSGDWRDTQYF. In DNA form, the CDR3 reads TGTGCCAGCAGTGGGGACTGGAGAGATACGCAGTATTTT.

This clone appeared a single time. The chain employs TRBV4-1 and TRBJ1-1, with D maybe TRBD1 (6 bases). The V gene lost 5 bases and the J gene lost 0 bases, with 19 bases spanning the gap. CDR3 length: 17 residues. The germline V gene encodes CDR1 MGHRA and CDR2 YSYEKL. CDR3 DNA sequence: TGCGCCAGCAGCAGATCACAGGGAGTCGGAGTGAACACTGAAGCTTTCTTT. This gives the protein CASSRSQGVGVNTEAFF.

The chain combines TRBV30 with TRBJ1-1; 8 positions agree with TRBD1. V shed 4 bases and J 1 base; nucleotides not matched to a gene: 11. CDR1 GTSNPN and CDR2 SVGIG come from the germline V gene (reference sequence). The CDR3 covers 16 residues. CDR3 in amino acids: CAWTTGTGTGNTEAFF. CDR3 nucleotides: TGTGCCTGGACAACGGGGACGGGGACAGGGAACACTGAAGCTTTCTTT. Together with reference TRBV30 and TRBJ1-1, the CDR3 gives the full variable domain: SQTIHQWPATLVQPVGSPLSLECTVEGTSNPNLYWYRQAAGRGLQLLFYSVGIGQISSEVPQNLSASRPQDRQFILSSKKLLLSDSGFYLCAWTTGTGTGNTEAFFGQGTRLTVV.

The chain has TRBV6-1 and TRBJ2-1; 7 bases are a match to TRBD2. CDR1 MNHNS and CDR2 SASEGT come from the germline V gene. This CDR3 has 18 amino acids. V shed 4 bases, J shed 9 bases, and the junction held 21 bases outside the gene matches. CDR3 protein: CASSAGYGGNFLAGEQFF. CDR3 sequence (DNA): TGTGCCAGCAGTGCCGGGTACGGGGGGAATTTCTTGGCGGGTGAGCAGTTCTTC.

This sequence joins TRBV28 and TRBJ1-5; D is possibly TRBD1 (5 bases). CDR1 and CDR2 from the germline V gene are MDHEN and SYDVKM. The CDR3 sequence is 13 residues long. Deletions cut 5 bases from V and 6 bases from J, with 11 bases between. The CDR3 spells CASSAGFTQPQHF. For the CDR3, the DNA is TGTGCCAGCAGTGCAGGGTTTACTCAGCCCCAGCATTTT. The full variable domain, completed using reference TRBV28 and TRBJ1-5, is DVKVTQSSRYLVKRTGEKVFLECVQDMDHENMFWYRQDPGLGLRLIYFSYDVKMKEKGDIPEGYSVSREKKERFSLILESASTNQTSMYLCASSAGFTQPQHFGDGTRLSIL.

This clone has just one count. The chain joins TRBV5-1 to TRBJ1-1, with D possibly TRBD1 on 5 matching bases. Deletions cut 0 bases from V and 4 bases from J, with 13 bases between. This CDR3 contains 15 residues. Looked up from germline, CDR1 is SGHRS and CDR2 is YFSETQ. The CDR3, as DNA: TGCGCCAGCAGCTTGGAGGTGGGGCTGATCACTGAAGCTTTCTTT. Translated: CASSLEVGLITEAFF.

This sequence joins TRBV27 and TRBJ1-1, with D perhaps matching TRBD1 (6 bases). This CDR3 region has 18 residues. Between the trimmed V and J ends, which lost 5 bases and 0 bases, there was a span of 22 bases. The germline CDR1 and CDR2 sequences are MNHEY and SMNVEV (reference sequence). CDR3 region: CASSLRGGARGLNTEAFF. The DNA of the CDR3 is TGTGCCAGCAGTCTCCGGGGGGGGGCGAGGGGATTGAACACTGAAGCTTTCTTT.

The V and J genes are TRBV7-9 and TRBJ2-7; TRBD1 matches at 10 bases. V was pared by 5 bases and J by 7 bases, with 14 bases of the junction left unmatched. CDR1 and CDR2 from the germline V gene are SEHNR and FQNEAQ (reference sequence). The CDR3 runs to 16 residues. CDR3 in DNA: TGTGCCAGCAGCGCCTCGGGGACAGGGGAGACGAGGGAGCAGTACTTC. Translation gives CASSASGTGETREQYF.

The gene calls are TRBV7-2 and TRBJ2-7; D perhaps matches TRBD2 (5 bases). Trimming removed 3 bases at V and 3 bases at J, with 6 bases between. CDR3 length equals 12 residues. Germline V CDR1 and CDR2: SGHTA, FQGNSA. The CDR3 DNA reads TGTGCCAGCAGCTTCACTAGCTACGAGCAGTACTTC. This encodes CASSFTSYEQYF.

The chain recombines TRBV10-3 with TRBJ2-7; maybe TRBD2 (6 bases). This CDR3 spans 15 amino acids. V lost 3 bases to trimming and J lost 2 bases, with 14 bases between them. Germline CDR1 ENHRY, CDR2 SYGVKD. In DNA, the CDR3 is TGTGCCATCAGTGACTCCGGGGACTCTACCTACGAGCAGTACTTC. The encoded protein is CAISDSGDSTYEQYF.

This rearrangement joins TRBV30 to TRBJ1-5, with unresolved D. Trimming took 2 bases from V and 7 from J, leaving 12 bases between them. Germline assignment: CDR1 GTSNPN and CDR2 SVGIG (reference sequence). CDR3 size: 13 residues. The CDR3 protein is CAWSFGVRQPQHF. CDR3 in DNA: TGTGCCTGGAGTTTCGGGGTACGCCAGCCCCAGCATTTT.

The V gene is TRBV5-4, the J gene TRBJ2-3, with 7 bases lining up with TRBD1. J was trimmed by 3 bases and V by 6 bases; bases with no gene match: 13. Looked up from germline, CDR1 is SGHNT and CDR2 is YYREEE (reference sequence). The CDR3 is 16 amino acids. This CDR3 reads CASTLTGRLTTDTQYF. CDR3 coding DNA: TGTGCCAGCACCCTGACAGGGAGATTGACTACAGATACGCAGTATTTT.

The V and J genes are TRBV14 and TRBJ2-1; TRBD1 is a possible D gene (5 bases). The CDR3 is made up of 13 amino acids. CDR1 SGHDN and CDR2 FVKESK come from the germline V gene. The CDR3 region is CASQRQTVDEQFF. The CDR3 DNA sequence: TGTGCGAGTCAGAGACAGACGGTCGATGAGCAGTTCTTC.

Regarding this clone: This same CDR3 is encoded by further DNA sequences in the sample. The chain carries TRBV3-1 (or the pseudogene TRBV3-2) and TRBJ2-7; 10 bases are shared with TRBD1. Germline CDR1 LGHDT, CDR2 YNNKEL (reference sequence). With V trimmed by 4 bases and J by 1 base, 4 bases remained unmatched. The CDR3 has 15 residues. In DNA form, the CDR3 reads TGTGCCAGCAGCCCCCGGGACAGGGGTTCCTACGAGCAGTACTTC. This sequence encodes CASSPRDRGSYEQYF.

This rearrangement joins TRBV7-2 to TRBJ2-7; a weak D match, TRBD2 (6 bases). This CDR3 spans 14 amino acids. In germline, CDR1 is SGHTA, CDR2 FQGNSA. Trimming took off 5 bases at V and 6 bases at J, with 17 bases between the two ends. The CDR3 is CASSLSRENPEQYF. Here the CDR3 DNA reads TGTGCCAGCAGCCTAAGCCGGGAGAATCCCGAGCAGTACTTC.

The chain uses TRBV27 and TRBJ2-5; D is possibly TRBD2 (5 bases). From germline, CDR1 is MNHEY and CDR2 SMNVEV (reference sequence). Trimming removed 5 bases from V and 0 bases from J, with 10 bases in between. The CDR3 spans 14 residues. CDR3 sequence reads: CASSTFGNQETQYF. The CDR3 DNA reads TGTGCCAGCAGTACATTCGGGAACCAAGAGACCCAGTACTTC.